Below, 28 T cell receptor beta chains from the same sample are listed, as sequenced in a study of response to subunit inactivated influenza vaccine. TCRdb re-derived calls from the RT-PCR reads in MiXCR, one entry per CDR3 protein. The sample consists of 450,000 to 600,000 distinct CDR3 sequences, around 8% of them appearing once. The sequenced sample was PBMCs from blood, obtained roughly 24 months after vaccination. The receptor set was obtained from a man between 50 and 75 years old who received an inactivated influenza vaccine.

The chain employs TRBV27 and TRBJ2-3, with unresolved D. This CDR3 has 14 amino acids. Germline CDR1 and CDR2: MNHEY and SMNVEV (reference sequence). Trimming removed 3 bases at V and 7 bases at J, with 14 bases between. CDR3: CASSFTNSFYTQYF. Here the CDR3 DNA reads TGTGCCAGCAGTTTCACAAACTCCTTCTATACGCAGTATTTT.

This chain uses TRBV4-3 with TRBJ2-5, with D perhaps TRBD1 (7 bases). The V and J ends lost 3 bases and 5 bases respectively, with 16 bases between them. The CDR3 totals 15 residues. The germline gives CDR1 LGHNA, CDR2 YSLEER. This CDR3 reads CASSQADRAGETQYF. CDR3 nucleotides: TGCGCCAGCAGCCAGGCCGACAGGGCGGGGGAGACCCAGTACTTC.

This clonotype turned up a few times. This sequence joins TRBV7-8 and TRBJ1-2, with 7 bases lining up with TRBD1. CDR1 is SGHVS, CDR2 FQNEAQ, per germline. This CDR3 contains 14 residues. The trim removed 5 bases at V and 4 bases at J, leaving 7 bases unmatched. CDR3 in amino acids: CASSEQGTAYGYTF. CDR3 DNA: TGTGCCAGCAGCGAGCAAGGGACAGCCTATGGCTACACCTTC. Looking up the rest from reference TRBV7-8 and TRBJ1-2 gives the full variable domain: GAGVSQSPRYKVAKRGQDVALRCDPISGHVSLFWYQQALGQGPEFLTYFQNEAQLDKSGLPSDRFFAERPEGSVSTLKIQRTQQEDSAVYLCASSEQGTAYGYTFGSGTRLTVV.

The V call is TRBV3-1, the J call TRBJ2-5; D remains unclear. V was clipped by 1 base and J by 3 bases, with 12 bases between them. CDR3 length equals 15 residues. The germline gives CDR1 LGHDT, CDR2 YNNKEL (reference sequence). This chain's CDR3 is CASSQGRLSEETQYF. DNA of the CDR3: TGTGCCAGCAGCCAAGGCAGGTTGTCCGAAGAGACCCAGTACTTC.

This clonotype was observed a few times. The CDR3 loop reads CSASNVRANTEAFF. The CDR3 nucleotides are TGCAGTGCTAGCAACGTCAGGGCCAACACTGAAGCTTTCTTT. This sequence joins TRBV20-1 and TRBJ1-1; possible D gene TRBD1, 5 bases. V was clipped by 3 bases and J by 2 bases, with 13 bases between them. Looked up from germline, CDR1 is DFQATT and CDR2 is SNEGSKA (reference sequence). The CDR3 is 14 amino acids.

This clonotype was seen only a few times. The rearrangement links TRBV7-2 to TRBJ2-7; weak D call: TRBD1 (5 bases). Looked up from germline, CDR1 is SGHTA and CDR2 is FQGNSA. This CDR3 is built from 14 residues. The ends were cut back, 6 bases at V and 2 bases at J, with 14 bases in the middle. The CDR3 spells CASRSQPGTYEQYF. The CDR3 nucleotides are TGTGCCAGCAGATCTCAGCCAGGGACCTACGAGCAGTACTTC. Filled out from reference TRBV7-2 and TRBJ2-7, the complete variable domain reads GAGVSQSPSNKVTEKGKDVELRCDPISGHTALYWYRQSLGQGLEFLIYFQGNSAPDKSGLPSDRFSAERTGGSVSTLTIQRTQQEDSAVYLCASRSQPGTYEQYFGPGTRLTVT.

This clonotype was observed at least ten times. This chain uses TRBV25-1 with TRBJ1-5; no clear D gene. This CDR3 spans 15 amino acids. V was cut by 4 bases and J by 2 bases, with 12 bases left in between. Germline-derived CDR1 and CDR2 are MGHDK and SYGVNS. The CDR3 nucleotides read TGTGCCAGCAGTGCCGGTGGGGTACGCAATCAGCCCCAGCATTTT. This sequence encodes CASSAGGVRNQPQHF. Looking up the rest from reference TRBV25-1 and TRBJ1-5 gives the full variable domain: EADIYQTPRYLVIGTGKKITLECSQTMGHDKMYWYQQDPGMELHLIHYSYGVNSTEKGDLSSESTVSRIRTEHFPLTLESARPSHTSQYLCASSAGGVRNQPQHFGDGTRLSIL.

In its sample, this clonotype was seen many times. In DNA form, the CDR3 reads TGCAGCGTTGAATCCCGAGCAGGGAGGTATGGCTACACCTTC. It translates to CSVESRAGRYGYTF. J is TRBJ1-2 and V is TRBV29-1; a weak D match, TRBD1 (5 bases). From germline, CDR1 is SQVTM and CDR2 ANQGSEA. This CDR3 is 14 amino acids long. V dropped 2 bases and J dropped 5 bases, with 15 bases sitting between them.

The CDR3 loop is CASSIRPMGRLFLGELFF. CDR3 bases: TGTGCCAGTAGTATCCGCCCGATGGGACGTTTGTTTCTGGGGGAGCTGTTTTTT. V is TRBV19 and J is TRBJ2-2, with D perhaps matching TRBD1 or TRBD2 (5 bases each). CDR1 and CDR2 (germline): LNHDA, SQIVND (reference sequence). Trimming took off 3 bases at V and 8 bases at J, with 25 bases between the two ends. The length of the CDR3 is 18 residues. The whole variable domain, remainder taken from reference TRBV19 and TRBJ2-2, is DGGITQSPKYLFRKEGQNVTLSCEQNLNHDAMYWYRQDPGQGLRLIYYSQIVNDFQKGDIAEGYSVSREKKESFPLTVTSAQKNPTAFYLCASSIRPMGRLFLGELFFGEGSRLTVL.

CDR3 nucleotides: TGCAGTGCAAGAACCACAGGGGGGTCCTACAATGAGCAGTTCTTC. As protein: CSARTTGGSYNEQFF. The chain uses TRBV20-1 and TRBJ2-1; 8 bases line up with TRBD1. J was trimmed by 1 base and V by 6 bases; bases with no gene match: 8. This CDR3 has 15 amino acids. Per the germline V gene, CDR1 is DFQATT and CDR2 is SNEGSKA (reference sequence).

This clonotype was detected ten times or more. The chain carries TRBV7-9 and TRBJ2-1, with unresolved D. V lost 5 bases and J lost 1, with 15 bases in between. Germline loops: CDR1 SEHNR, CDR2 FQNEAQ (reference sequence). This CDR3 is 16 amino acids long. The CDR3 DNA is TGTGCCAGCAGCCTATTAGCCCTCGGATCCTACAATGAGCAGTTCTTC. This encodes CASSLLALGSYNEQFF.

V gene TRBV18 combines with J gene TRBJ2-7; a weak D match, TRBD2 (7 bases). CDR1 KGHSH and CDR2 LQKENI come from the germline V gene. V lost 2 bases and J lost 1, with 12 bases in between. The CDR3 totals 15 residues. This CDR3 reads CASSPNGGPSYEQYF. CDR3 DNA: TGTGCCAGCTCACCAAACGGGGGGCCATCCTACGAGCAGTACTTC.

The table lists this clonotype with many counts. The chain couples TRBV5-5 to TRBJ2-5; D might be TRBD1 (6 bases). Trimming shortened V by 0 bases and J by 1 base, and 10 bases separated the two germline ends. The CDR3 totals 15 residues. Germline V lookup: CDR1 SGHKS, CDR2 YYEKEE (reference sequence). CDR3 sequence reads: CASSLEGTIQETQYF. The CDR3 nucleotides read TGTGCCAGCAGCTTGGAAGGGACAATCCAAGAGACCCAGTACTTC.

This chain joins TRBV24-1 and TRBJ2-1; D is undetermined. Germline V gene sequence: CDR1 KGHDR, CDR2 SFDVKD. This CDR3 has 13 residues. Trimming took 4 bases from V and 4 from J, leaving 7 bases between them. The CDR3 loop is CATSDSIYNEQFF. For the CDR3, the DNA is TGTGCCACCAGTGACTCCATATACAATGAGCAGTTCTTC.

This clonotype was found many times. The V and J genes are TRBV7-9 and TRBJ1-2; D may be TRBD1 (5 bases). The V end was cut by 5 bases, the J end by 4 bases, with 17 bases between. Germline CDR1 is SEHNR and CDR2 is FQNEAQ (reference sequence). The CDR3 covers 15 residues. The CDR3 DNA sequence: TGTGCCAGCAGCGTTGGTATTGGGGGAAGCTATGGCTACACCTTC. It yields the protein CASSVGIGGSYGYTF. The whole variable domain, remainder taken from reference TRBV7-9 and TRBJ1-2, is DTGVSQNPRHKITKRGQNVTFRCDPISEHNRLYWYRQTLGQGPEFLTYFQNEAQLEKSRLLSDRFSAERPKGSFSTLEIQRTEQGDSAMYLCASSVGIGGSYGYTFGSGTRLTVV.

The V gene is TRBV3-1, the J gene TRBJ2-7, with TRBD2 identical over 11 bases. CDR1 and CDR2 from the germline V gene are LGHDT and YNNKEL (reference sequence). The trim removed 2 bases at V and 2 bases at J, leaving 5 bases unmatched. The CDR3 is 16 residues long. This chain's CDR3 is CASSQYTSGSPYEQYF. For the CDR3, the DNA is TGTGCCAGCAGCCAATACACTAGCGGGAGCCCCTACGAGCAGTACTTC.

V usage is TRBV7-9 and J usage is TRBJ2-5; TRBD2 aligns across 8 bases. The V gene end was trimmed by 8 bases and the J gene end by 5 bases; junction bases not matched to a gene: 10. CDR1 and CDR2 from the germline V gene are SEHNR and FQNEAQ (reference sequence). This CDR3 has 14 residues. The CDR3 is CASALRAGVETQYF. CDR3 bases: TGTGCCAGCGCCCTACGAGCGGGGGTGGAGACCCAGTACTTC.

The chain has TRBV7-2 and TRBJ2-5; D remains unclear. Per germline, CDR1 SGHTA and CDR2 FQGNSA. The CDR3 totals 17 residues. The V and J ends lost 5 bases and 5 bases respectively, with 24 bases between them. CDR3 coding DNA: TGTGCCAGCAGCCCGCGAAGAGGTGGTCCCTCTGGGGAGACCCAGTACTTC. This codes for CASSPRRGGPSGETQYF.

This clonotype has a handful of counts. V gene TRBV11-2 combines with J gene TRBJ1-1; D is unclear. The CDR3 consists of 13 residues. V was cut by 3 bases and J by 2 bases, with 7 bases left in between. From germline, CDR1 is SGHAT and CDR2 FQNNGV. The CDR3 DNA follows: TGTGCCAGCAGCTTTTTGAGCAACACTGAAGCTTTCTTT. It codes for CASSFLSNTEAFF. Full variable domain (outside the CDR3, taken from reference TRBV11-2 and TRBJ1-1): EAGVAQSPRYKIIEKRQSVAFWCNPISGHATLYWYQQILGQGPKLLIQFQNNGVVDDSQLPKDRFSAERLKGVDSTLKIQPAKLEDSAVYLCASSFLSNTEAFFGQGTRLTVV.

As for this clonotype: This may arise from a read error, as a much more abundant clone is one base away. The chain combines TRBV25-1 with TRBJ2-2; perhaps TRBD1 as D (6 bases). This CDR3 is built from 13 residues. Trimming pared 7 bases from V and 1 base from J, leaving 7 bases between. Germline CDR1 and CDR2: MGHDK and SYGVNS. CDR3: CASTTGNTGELFF. The DNA of the CDR3 is TGTGCCAGCACGACAGGGAACACCGGGGAGCTGTTTTTT.

This clonotype appeared many times. V usage is TRBV6-5 and J usage is TRBJ2-5; 7 bases fit TRBD2. The CDR3 is 14 amino acids. With V trimmed by 4 bases and J by 5 bases, 7 bases remained unmatched. Germline V gene sequence: CDR1 MNHEY, CDR2 SVGAGI. The CDR3 protein is CASSLQGRGETQYF. The CDR3 DNA reads as TGTGCCAGCAGTTTACAAGGGCGGGGGGAGACCCAGTACTTC.

As to this clonotype: One junction end does not reproduce the germline sequence, and a read error may be involved. The J gene is TRBJ2-5, the V gene TRBV15, with a tentative D call TRBD1 (6 bases). Germline assignment: CDR1 LNHNV and CDR2 YYDKDF (reference sequence). The CDR3 covers 15 residues. The CDR3 is CATSRAGTPQEAQYF. The CDR3, as DNA: TGTGCCACCAGCAGAGCCGGGACACCTCAAGAGGCCCAGTACTTC.

At least ten counts were recorded for this clonotype. V gene TRBV4-3 combines with J gene TRBJ2-1; tentative D call: TRBD1 (5 bases). Germline-derived CDR1 and CDR2 are LGHNA and YSLEER. The CDR3 is made up of 15 amino acids. V lost 4 bases and J lost 7, with 17 bases in between. The CDR3 sequence: CASSPRGPLGNEQFF. For the CDR3, the DNA is TGCGCCAGCAGCCCAAGGGGCCCCCTGGGGAATGAGCAGTTCTTC.

The rearrangement links TRBV11-2 to TRBJ1-6, with unresolved D. Germline-derived CDR1 and CDR2 are SGHAT and FQNNGV. The CDR3 runs to 15 residues. Trimming stripped 6 bases from V and 9 bases from J, with 18 bases between. The CDR3 DNA sequence: TGTGCCAGCAGGGGGTCCGTGGGGAGGAGTTCACCCCTCCACTTT. Its protein is CASRGSVGRSSPLHF.

This clonotype was picked up many times. The genes are TRBV29-1 and TRBJ2-3, with TRBD2 matching over 12 bases. Germline lookup yields CDR1 SQVTM and CDR2 ANQGSEA. This CDR3 has 16 amino acids. J was trimmed by 6 bases and V by 3 bases; bases with no gene match: 10. CDR3 loop: CSVELGLAGFVDTQYF. The CDR3 DNA sequence: TGCAGCGTTGAGCTAGGACTAGCGGGGTTTGTGGATACGCAGTATTTT.

This clonotype was found many times. The chain carries TRBV7-2 and TRBJ2-3; D possibly corresponds to TRBD2 (6 bases). CDR1 SGHTA and CDR2 FQGNSA come from the germline V gene. Trimming pared 4 bases from V and 3 bases from J, leaving 17 bases between. This CDR3 is 16 amino acids long. As DNA, the CDR3 is TGTGCCAGCAGCTCGCCGGGACTGGGGTATACAGATACGCAGTATTTT. Amino acids: CASSSPGLGYTDTQYF.

The chain has TRBV29-1 and TRBJ2-2; the D gene is possibly TRBD1 (6 bases). The CDR3 runs to 15 residues. The germline V gene encodes CDR1 SQVTM and CDR2 ANQGSEA. The germline V and J ends were trimmed by 4 bases and 5 bases, with 17 bases remaining between them. CDR3 amino acids: CSVGPPGTSTGELFF. CDR3 sequence (DNA): TGCAGCGTTGGTCCCCCCGGGACATCTACCGGGGAGCTGTTTTTT.

This clonotype has at least ten counts. This chain joins TRBV7-9 and TRBJ1-1, with D tentatively TRBD1 (6 bases). Deletions cut 5 bases from V and 0 bases from J, with 10 bases between. Germline V lookup: CDR1 SEHNR, CDR2 FQNEAQ (reference sequence). The CDR3 contains 14 residues. CDR3 bases: TGTGCCAGCAGCCCACAGGGCATGAACACTGAAGCTTTCTTT. This sequence encodes CASSPQGMNTEAFF. The full variable domain, rest sourced from reference TRBV7-9 and TRBJ1-1, is DTGVSQNPRHKITKRGQNVTFRCDPISEHNRLYWYRQTLGQGPEFLTYFQNEAQLEKSRLLSDRFSAERPKGSFSTLEIQRTEQGDSAMYLCASSPQGMNTEAFFGQGTRLTVV.